Shown below are 14 T cell receptor beta chains from a single sample sequenced in a study of CDR3 diversity in severe acne. TCRdb fed the PCR reads into MiXCR, producing one record per CDR3 protein. In the table there are over 85,000 distinct CDR3 sequences, approximately 47% of which are singletons. The sequencing sample was made of blood. Receptors were obtained from a male donor with acne.

This clonotype was recorded many times. The rearrangement uses TRBV5-8 and TRBJ2-3, with D perhaps matching TRBD2 (6 bases). Germline lookup yields CDR1 SGHTS and CDR2 YDEGEE. V was clipped by 0 bases and J by 5 bases, with 16 bases between them. The CDR3 loop spans 16 amino acids. CDR3 sequence: CASSLAGGDAGDTQYF. In DNA form, the CDR3 reads TGTGCCAGCAGCTTGGCCGGAGGGGACGCTGGAGATACGCAGTATTTT.

This clonotype was recorded only once. A much larger clone lies a single base off, so this may be a read error. The chain combines TRBV6-6 with TRBJ2-7; unclear D gene. The CDR3 consists of 12 residues. V gave up 8 bases and J gave up 6 bases, with 14 bases separating them. Germline CDR1 and CDR2: MNHNY and SVGAGI (reference sequence). The CDR3 DNA reads TGTGCCAGCTCAGGCCACTCGGCCGAGCAGTACTTC. It codes for CASSGHSAEQYF.

This clonotype was observed many times. The J gene is TRBJ2-1, the V gene TRBV11-2; tentatively, D is TRBD1 (6 bases). The CDR3 contains 14 residues. CDR1 and CDR2 from the germline V gene are SGHAT and FQNNGV. The V end was cut by 6 bases, the J end by 5 bases, with 14 bases between. The CDR3 loop is CASRNLRGHNEQFF. The CDR3, as DNA: TGTGCCAGCAGGAACCTCAGGGGCCACAATGAGCAGTTCTTC.

A note on this clonotype: Because it lacks the conserved phenylalanine or tryptophan at the end, this CDR3 is likely a read error. The gene calls are TRBV2 and TRBJ2-7; 7 bases match TRBD2. Looked up from germline, CDR1 is SNHLY and CDR2 is FYNNEI. The CDR3 totals 14 residues. V gave up 6 bases and J gave up 3 bases; unmatched junction bases: 8. The CDR3, as DNA: TGTGCCAGCAGCCTTGCTAGCGGATTCTACGAGCAGTACTCC. Residues: CASSLASGFYEQYS.

This chain links TRBV3-1 with TRBJ2-5, with TRBD2 matching over 13 bases. V lost 4 bases, J lost 2 bases, and 4 bases stayed unmatched. This CDR3 spans 16 amino acids. Germline V CDR1 and CDR2: LGHDT, YNNKEL (reference sequence). CDR3 loop: CASSRGLAGWQETQYF. The CDR3 DNA reads as TGTGCCAGCAGCCGGGGACTAGCGGGATGGCAAGAGACCCAGTACTTC.

The gene calls are TRBV6-2 or TRBV6-3 and TRBJ2-7; 7 positions match TRBD1. Losses at the gene ends were 2 bases for V and 3 bases for J; bases not matched to a gene: 16. Germline V gene data show CDR1 as MNHEY and CDR2 as SVGEGT. The CDR3 runs to 18 residues. The CDR3 nucleotides are TGTGCCAGCAGTTACGATCGGCAGGGGGTGCAAGTTCGCTACGAGCAGTACTTC. Its protein product is CASSYDRQGVQVRYEQYF.

The chain joins TRBV7-9 to TRBJ2-5; D might be TRBD2 (5 bases). This CDR3 is built from 14 residues. Germline-derived CDR1 and CDR2 are SEHNR and FQNEAQ (reference sequence). Trimming cost V 2 bases and J 2 bases, with 9 bases left between them. CDR3 in amino acids: CASSLRERQETQYF. Here the CDR3 DNA reads TGTGCCAGCAGCTTACGGGAACGTCAAGAGACCCAGTACTTC.

A word on this clonotype: The junction departs from germline at one end; a sequencing error may be responsible. The chain recombines TRBV10-3 with TRBJ2-5; 8 bases agree with TRBD1. The CDR3 is 14 residues long. The germline V gene encodes CDR1 ENHRY and CDR2 SYGVKD. Here the CDR3 reads CAINQDREQETQCF. In DNA, the CDR3 is TGTGCCATCAATCAGGACAGGGAACAAGAGACCCAGTGCTTC.

The genes are TRBV4-1 and TRBJ1-1; D is possibly TRBD1 (6 bases). The CDR3 is made up of 15 amino acids. V was trimmed by 4 bases and J by 2 bases, leaving 14 bases between them. Germline values: CDR1 MGHRA, CDR2 YSYEKL. CDR3: CASSRRTVPNTEAFF. CDR3 coding DNA: TGCGCCAGCAGCCGCCGGACAGTACCAAACACTGAAGCTTTCTTT.

This clonotype is a singleton in its sample. A much larger clone lies one base from this, so it may be a read error. This CDR3 is CASSASRTEASF. CDR3 in DNA: TGTGCCAGCAGCGCCAGTAGGACTGAAGCTTCCTTT. The chain uses TRBV5-4 and TRBJ1-1, with D unresolved. This CDR3 spans 12 amino acids. From germline, CDR1 is SGHNT and CDR2 YYREEE (reference sequence).

The V gene is TRBV12-3 or TRBV12-4, the J gene TRBJ1-1; D is undetermined. There are 13 residues in the CDR3. Trimming removed 6 bases from V and 1 base from J, with 9 bases in between. CDR3 bases: TGTGCCAGCAGCCTAACACAGAACACTGAAGCTTTCTTT. It specifies CASSLTQNTEAFF.

A single count supports this clonotype. V is TRBV28 and J is TRBJ1-2; D may be TRBD1 (6 bases). This CDR3 contains 17 residues. Trimming pared 6 bases from V and 3 bases from J, leaving 23 bases between. CDR1 and CDR2 from the germline V gene are MDHEN and SYDVKM. In nucleotides, the CDR3 is TGTGCCAGCAGCCGAAGATTTGGGATCAGGGGATACTATGGCTACACCTTC. Amino acids: CASSRRFGIRGYYGYTF.

This chain uses TRBV5-1 with TRBJ2-7, with D possibly TRBD1 on 5 matching bases. Trimming removed 4 bases from V and 0 bases from J, with 14 bases in between. Germline CDR1 and CDR2: SGHRS and YFSETQ. The CDR3 spans 15 residues. The CDR3 here is CASSPAGYDSYEQYF. The CDR3 nucleotides read TGCGCCAGCAGCCCGGCAGGGTACGACTCCTACGAGCAGTACTTC.

This clonotype was counted many times. V usage is TRBV6-2 or TRBV6-3 and J usage is TRBJ2-7; D remains ambiguous. CDR1 MNHEY and CDR2 SVGEGT come from the germline V gene. V dropped 10 bases and J dropped 2 bases, with 15 bases sitting between them. The CDR3 sequence is 13 residues long. The CDR3 sequence is CATSLTPTYEQYF. CDR3 coding DNA: TGTGCCACTTCCCTTACCCCCACCTACGAGCAGTACTTC.